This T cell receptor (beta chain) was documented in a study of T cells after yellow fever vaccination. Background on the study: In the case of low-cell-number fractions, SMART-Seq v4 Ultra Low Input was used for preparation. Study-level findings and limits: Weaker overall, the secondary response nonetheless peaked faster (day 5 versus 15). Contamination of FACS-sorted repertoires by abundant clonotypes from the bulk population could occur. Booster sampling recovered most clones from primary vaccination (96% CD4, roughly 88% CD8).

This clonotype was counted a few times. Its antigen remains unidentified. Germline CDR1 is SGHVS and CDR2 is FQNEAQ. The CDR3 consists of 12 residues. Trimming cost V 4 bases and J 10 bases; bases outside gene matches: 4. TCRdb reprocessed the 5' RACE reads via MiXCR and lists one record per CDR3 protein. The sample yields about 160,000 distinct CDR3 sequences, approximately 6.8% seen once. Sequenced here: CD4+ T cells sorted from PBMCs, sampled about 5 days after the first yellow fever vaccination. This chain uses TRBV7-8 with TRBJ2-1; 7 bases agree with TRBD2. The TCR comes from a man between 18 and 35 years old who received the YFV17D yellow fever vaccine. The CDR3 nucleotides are TGTGCCAGCAGCTCGCTAGCGGAAGAGCAGTTCTTC. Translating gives CASSSLAEEQFF. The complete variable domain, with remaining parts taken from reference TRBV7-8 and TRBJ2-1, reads GAGVSQSPRYKVAKRGQDVALRCDPISGHVSLFWYQQALGQGPEFLTYFQNEAQLDKSGLPSDRFFAERPEGSVSTLKIQRTQQEDSAVYLCASSSLAEEQFFGPGTRLTVL.